This T cell receptor (beta chain) was found in a study of T-cell reconstitution after alpha-beta-depleted transplantation in children. Preparation of the TCRbeta library used unique molecular identifiers. Using its own MiXCR run on the PCR reads, TCRdb lists one record per CDR3 protein. The sample records some 500,000 distinct CDR3 sequences, approximately 20% being singletons. J gave up 0 bases and V 4 bases, and 11 bases lay outside the gene matches. The V gene's germline CDR1 is SGHDT and CDR2 YYEEEE. The CDR3 sequence is 18 residues long. This clonotype was detected a few times. V and J are TRBV5-6 and TRBJ2-1, with TRBD2 matching 9 bases. The TCR comes from a human donor who donated a stem cell graft to a child with acute lymphoblastic leukemia. The material was PBMCs from the stem cell graft donor, obtained from the stem cell graft. The CDR3 sequence: CASSLTSGIYSSYNEQFF. DNA for the CDR3: TGTGCCAGCAGCCTGACTAGCGGTATATATAGCTCCTACAATGAGCAGTTCTTC.